One sample yielded the 5 T cell receptor beta chains listed below, sequenced in a study of T cells after yellow fever vaccination. Each CDR3 protein gets one entry after TCRdb re-called the 5' RACE reads with MiXCR. The sample lists 150,000 to 200,000 distinct CDR3 sequences; about 6% were seen once. This material consisted of CD4+ T cells sorted from PBMCs, taken on the day of the first yellow fever vaccination. The origin of the receptors is a man younger than 30 who received the YFV17D yellow fever vaccine.

With respect to this clonotype: A read error is possible here, since a much larger clone lies one base away. V is TRBV15 and J is TRBJ2-6; D is ambiguous. Per the germline V gene, CDR1 is LNHNV and CDR2 is YYDKDF (reference sequence). This CDR3 comprises 18 residues. The CDR3 DNA sequence: TGTACCACCAGCAGAGATCTCACAGATCGGTCTGGGGCCAACGTCCTGACTTTC. Translating it yields CTTSRDLTDRSGANVLTF.

This clonotype was detected many times. The chain recombines TRBV10-3 with TRBJ2-2; D is perhaps TRBD1 (5 bases). Germline CDR1 ENHRY, CDR2 SYGVKD. The V end was cut by 7 bases, the J end by 5 bases, with 14 bases between. This CDR3 is 14 amino acids long. CDR3 in amino acids: CAIMAGPRTGELFF. The CDR3 DNA reads as TGTGCCATCATGGCAGGGCCGAGAACCGGGGAGCTGTTTTTT.

The chain combines TRBV5-4 with TRBJ2-5, with D possibly matching TRBD1 (6 bases). This CDR3 comprises 16 residues. The germline CDR1 and CDR2 sequences are SGHNT and YYREEE (reference sequence). Trimming removed 4 bases at V and 11 bases at J, with 27 bases between. CDR3 sequence (DNA): TGTGCCAGCAGCCCAGAAGGGCGGTTGGGACATGTAGGACAGTACTTC. This encodes CASSPEGRLGHVGQYF.

The sample holds many counts of this clonotype. J is TRBJ2-3 and V is TRBV5-6, with D perhaps TRBD1 (5 bases). V was cut by 5 bases and J by 8 bases, with 12 bases left in between. This CDR3 spans 12 amino acids. The germline CDR1 and CDR2 sequences are SGHDT and YYEEEE. The CDR3 is CASRSDRTTQYF. CDR3 bases: TGTGCCAGCAGATCTGACAGAACTACGCAGTATTTT.

This clonotype was seen repeatedly, ten times or more. The chain joins TRBV6-1 to TRBJ2-5; D may correspond to TRBD1 or TRBD2 (6 bases each). Per germline, CDR1 MNHNS and CDR2 SASEGT. CDR3 length: 16 amino acids. The V and J ends lost 5 bases and 5 bases respectively, with 21 bases between them. The CDR3 is CASSIWGARSGETQYF. DNA for the CDR3: TGTGCCAGCAGTATATGGGGGGCCCGCAGTGGGGAGACCCAGTACTTC.